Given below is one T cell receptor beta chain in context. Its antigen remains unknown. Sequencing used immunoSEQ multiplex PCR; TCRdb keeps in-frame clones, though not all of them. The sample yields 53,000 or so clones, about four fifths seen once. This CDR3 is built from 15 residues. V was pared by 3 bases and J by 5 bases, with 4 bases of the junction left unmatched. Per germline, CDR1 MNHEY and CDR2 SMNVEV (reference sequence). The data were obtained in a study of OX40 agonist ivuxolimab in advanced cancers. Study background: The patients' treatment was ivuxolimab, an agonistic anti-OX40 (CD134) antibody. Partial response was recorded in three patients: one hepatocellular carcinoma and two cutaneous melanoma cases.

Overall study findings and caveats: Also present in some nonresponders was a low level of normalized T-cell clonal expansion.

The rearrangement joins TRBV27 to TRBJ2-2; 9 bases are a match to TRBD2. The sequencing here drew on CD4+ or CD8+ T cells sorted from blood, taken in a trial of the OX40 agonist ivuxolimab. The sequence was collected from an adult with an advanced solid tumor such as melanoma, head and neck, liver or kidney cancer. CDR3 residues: CASSFLTSGTGELFF. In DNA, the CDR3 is TGTGCCAGCAGTTTTCTAACTAGCGGGACCGGGGAGCTGTTTTTT.